This entry is about one T cell receptor (beta chain). Its specificity is not known. Trimming took 5 bases from V and 2 from J, leaving 8 bases between them. The V gene's germline CDR1 is MNHEY and CDR2 SMNVEV (reference sequence). The CDR3 runs to 13 residues. The method was immunoSEQ multiplex PCR; TCRdb's version includes in-frame clones alone and lacks a portion of them. Here the sample spans about 160,000 clones, 80% to 95% being singletons. Second-dose intervals of approximately 4 or approximately 12 weeks were pooled. The sample belongs to a study of T cell responses to AZD1222 COVID-19 vaccine. Study-level results: Clonal diversity may have been underestimated in mostly white British donors. Spike-wide vaccine-associated CD4 TCRs dominated at 160-218 and 743-854. Only after the peak T cell response were repertoires sampled.

This chain connects TRBV27 to TRBJ2-3, with D unresolved. This sequence originates from an adult who received the AZD1222 COVID-19 vaccine. This specimen consisted of peripheral blood, obtained 28 days after the second AZD1222 dose. The CDR3 spells CASSSVLTDTQYF. CDR3 nucleotides: TGTGCCAGCAGTAGCGTCCTCACAGATACGCAGTATTTT.